One and the same sample provided the 24 T cell receptor beta chains below, sequenced in a study of technical replicates of blood from a handful of donors. Sequencing used immunoSEQ multiplex PCR; TCRdb keeps in-frame clones, though not all of them. This table has 74,000 or so clones, approximately 96% appearing once. Sample: T cells isolated from PBMCs. These receptors came from a human donor in good health.

Only a few counts were recorded for this clone. The V and J genes are TRBV18 and TRBJ2-7, with 7 bases identical to TRBD1. The CDR3 totals 15 residues. J lost 2 bases, V lost 4 bases, and 8 bases had no gene match. Germline V gene data show CDR1 as KGHSH and CDR2 as LQKENI. The CDR3 loop is CASSRVRQGAYEQYF. For the CDR3, the DNA is TGTGCCAGCTCACGAGTCCGACAGGGAGCCTACGAGCAGTACTTC. Full variable domain (outside the CDR3, taken from reference TRBV18 and TRBJ2-7): NAGVMQNPRHLVRRRGQEARLRCSPMKGHSHVYWYRQLPEEGLKFMVYLQKENIIDESGMPKERFSAEFPKEGPSILRIQQVVRGDSAAYFCASSRVRQGAYEQYFGPGTRLTVT.

The rearrangement uses TRBV19 and TRBJ1-5; 7 nucleotides agree with TRBD1. Germline-derived CDR1 and CDR2 are LNHDA and SQIVND (reference sequence). The CDR3 length is 14 residues. The V and J ends lost 6 bases and 4 bases, in that order; junction bases with no gene match: 6. The CDR3 spells CASSPDRANQPQHF. Written as DNA, the CDR3 is TGTGCCAGTAGCCCCGACAGGGCTAATCAGCCCCAGCATTTT.

This chain's CDR3 is CASSLQGLIPYGYTF. The CDR3 bases are TGTGCCAGCAGTTTACAGGGCCTTATCCCCTATGGCTACACCTTC. The rearrangement joins TRBV28 to TRBJ1-2, with D possibly TRBD1 on 5 matching bases. Germline assignment: CDR1 MDHEN and CDR2 SYDVKM. The CDR3 is 15 amino acids. Trimming took 2 bases from V and 4 from J, leaving 14 bases between them.

The J gene is TRBJ2-7, the V gene TRBV9, with a tentative D call TRBD2 (6 bases). Trimming left V 4 bases short and J 3 bases short, with 14 bases between. Germline V lookup: CDR1 SGDLS, CDR2 YYNGEE. There are 14 residues in the CDR3. CDR3 bases: TGTGCCAGCAGCCCCAGTTTGGGGGGCTACGAGCAGTACTTC. Its translation is CASSPSLGGYEQYF.

J is TRBJ2-1 and V is TRBV5-4, with 8 bases that match TRBD2. The junction had 12 bases not matched to a gene; V was cut back by 4 bases and J by 6 bases. The CDR3 sequence is 16 residues long. Germline V CDR1 and CDR2: SGHNT, YYREEE (reference sequence). CDR3 amino acids: CASSPLAGGTFNEQFF. DNA of the CDR3: TGTGCCAGCAGCCCACTCGCGGGAGGTACGTTCAATGAGCAGTTCTTC.

The J gene is TRBJ1-5, the V gene TRBV19; 7 bases agree with TRBD1. The ends lost 3 bases at V and 0 bases at J; junction bases unmatched: 2. The CDR3 totals 15 residues. Germline CDR1 is LNHDA and CDR2 is SQIVND (reference sequence). The CDR3 spells CASSIGTVSNQPQHF. In DNA, the CDR3 is TGTGCCAGTAGTATCGGGACAGTTAGCAATCAGCCCCAGCATTTT.

The chain recombines TRBV18 with TRBJ1-2; D gene unclear. Germline V lookup: CDR1 KGHSH, CDR2 LQKENI. The CDR3 loop spans 14 amino acids. V lost 5 bases and J 4 bases, leaving 14 bases between the germline ends. CDR3 sequence (DNA): TGTGCCAGCTCATCCCCCCATCAAGCCTATGGCTACACCTTC. This sequence encodes CASSSPHQAYGYTF.

This clone was seen once. This chain connects TRBV6-6 to TRBJ2-3, with 7 bases lining up with TRBD2. Trimming took 6 bases from V and 0 from J; bases not matched to a gene: 9. This CDR3 is 16 amino acids long. Germline V gene data show CDR1 as MNHNY and CDR2 as SVGAGI (reference sequence). The CDR3: CASRGKVRGSTDTQYF. The CDR3 coding sequence is TGTGCCAGCAGAGGGAAGGTGCGGGGGAGCACAGATACGCAGTATTTT.

The V and J genes are TRBV7-8 and TRBJ1-2, with D possibly TRBD1 on 5 matching bases. Deletions cut 4 bases from V and 8 bases from J, with 14 bases between. Germline assignment: CDR1 SGHVS and CDR2 FQNEAQ. This CDR3 is built from 13 residues. The CDR3 nucleotides are TGTGCCAGCAGCTCAACAGGAAGGGAAGGCTACACCTTC. It is translated as CASSSTGREGYTF.

The J gene is TRBJ1-1, the V gene TRBV2; D is undetermined. From germline, CDR1 is SNHLY and CDR2 FYNNEI. The CDR3 runs 9 residues. The ends were cut back, 8 bases at V and 8 bases at J, with 6 bases in the middle. The CDR3 DNA is TGTGCCAGCGGTGCAGAAGCTTTCTTT. This encodes CASGAEAFF. Full variable domain (missing parts from reference TRBV2 and TRBJ1-1): EPEVTQTPSHQVTQMGQEVILRCVPISNHLYFYWYRQILGQKVEFLVSFYNNEISEKSEIFDDQFSVERPDGSNFTLKIRSTKLEDSAMYFCASGAEAFFGQGTRLTVV.

This rearrangement joins TRBV4-1 to TRBJ2-2; 15 bases match TRBD2. The CDR3 contains 18 residues. CDR1 and CDR2 (germline): MGHRA, YSYEKL. J gave up 1 base and V 4 bases, and 4 bases lay outside the gene matches. The CDR3: CASSRGGLAGGNTGELFF. CDR3 nucleotide sequence: TGCGCCAGCAGCCGAGGGGGACTAGCGGGAGGGAACACCGGGGAGCTGTTTTTT.

The gene calls are TRBV6-8 and TRBJ2-7, with D perhaps TRBD1 (6 bases). The CDR3 extends over 15 amino acids. Germline V gene sequence: CDR1 MNHGY, CDR2 SAAAGT. Trimming took off 2 bases at V and 4 bases at J, with 15 bases between the two ends. The CDR3 is CASSYTGHRQYEQYF. The CDR3 nucleotides are TGTGCCAGCAGTTACACGGGACACCGACAGTACGAGCAGTACTTC.

V usage is TRBV18 and J usage is TRBJ2-1, with TRBD2 matching over 10 bases. The trim removed 2 bases at V and 6 bases at J, leaving 4 bases unmatched. CDR3 length equals 15 residues. Germline V CDR1 and CDR2: KGHSH, LQKENI. The CDR3 DNA sequence: TGTGCCAGCTCACCATCCCCTAGCGGGAGCAATGAGCAGTTCTTC. This sequence encodes CASSPSPSGSNEQFF.

The CDR3 here is CASSQRLTNTGELFF. CDR3 coding DNA: TGTGCCAGCAGCCAACGGTTAACGAACACCGGGGAGCTGTTTTTT. This rearrangement joins TRBV4-2 to TRBJ2-2; D remains ambiguous. The CDR3 has 15 amino acids. The germline CDR1 and CDR2 sequences are LGHNA and YNFKEQ. V shed 2 bases and J shed 0 bases, with 7 bases lying between them.

V usage is TRBV21-1 and J usage is TRBJ2-1; the table's D call of TRBD2 was not tested on the DNA. TRBV21-1 is designated a pseudogene. This CDR3 region has 14 residues. CDR3 region: CASSKVPGNNEQFF. In nucleotides, the CDR3 is TGTGCCAGCAGCAAAGTCCCCGGGAACAATGAGCAGTTCTTC.

The CDR3 nucleotides read TGTGCCAGCAGTCCTCAGGAGGTTCGGACTGAAGCTTTCTTT. It specifies CASSPQEVRTEAFF. The chain couples TRBV5-4 to TRBJ1-1, with no clear D. V was pared by 5 bases and J by 5 bases, with 16 bases between. Germline CDR1 reads SGHNT; CDR2 reads YYREEE (reference sequence). This CDR3 is built from 14 residues.

The CDR3 nucleotides are TGTGCCAGCAGCGTCACGGGAAGCTCCTACAATGAGCAGTTCTTC. It translates to CASSVTGSSYNEQFF. V usage is TRBV9 and J usage is TRBJ2-1; possible D gene TRBD2, 5 bases. Germline assignment: CDR1 SGDLS and CDR2 YYNGEE. Between the trimmed V and J ends, which lost 2 bases and 0 bases, there was a span of 9 bases. The CDR3 contains 15 residues.

The chain has TRBV2 and TRBJ2-5; the match to TRBD2 covers 8 bases. Germline-derived CDR1 and CDR2 are SNHLY and FYNNEI. The junction had 9 bases not matched to a gene; V was cut back by 5 bases and J by 4 bases. This CDR3 is built from 15 residues. The CDR3 sequence: CASSPGLGYGETQYF. CDR3 in DNA: TGTGCCAGCAGTCCGGGACTAGGGTATGGAGAGACCCAGTACTTC.

The CDR3 region is CASQPTRVGGPLEQFF. For the CDR3, the DNA is TGTGCCAGCCAACCCACGCGGGTGGGAGGGCCTCTTGAGCAGTTCTTC. The gene calls are TRBV13 and TRBJ2-1; 7 nucleotides align to TRBD2. Germline V CDR1 and CDR2: PRHDT, FYEKMQ (reference sequence). After removal of 8 bases from V and 9 bases from J, the junction contained 19 bases not matched to a gene. The CDR3 consists of 16 residues. The full variable domain, with the rest looked up from reference TRBV13 and TRBJ2-1, is AAGVIQSPRHLIKEKRETATLKCYPIPRHDTVYWYQQGPGQDPQFLISFYEKMQSDKGSIPDRFSAQQFSDYHSELNMSSLELGDSALYFCASQPTRVGGPLEQFFGPGTRLTVL.

J is TRBJ1-2 and V is TRBV11-2; D unclear. From germline, CDR1 is SGHAT and CDR2 FQNNGV. V was cut by 0 bases and J by 5 bases, with 10 bases left in between. This CDR3 is built from 14 residues. The CDR3 sequence: CASSLDREFYGYTF. CDR3 DNA: TGTGCCAGCAGCTTAGATCGGGAGTTTTATGGCTACACCTTC.

V usage is TRBV6-5 and J usage is TRBJ1-4; TRBD1 matches at 10 bases. The CDR3 sequence is 14 residues long. V dropped 6 bases and J dropped 6; count of bases not matched to a gene: 4. The V gene's germline CDR1 is MNHEY and CDR2 SVGAGI. The CDR3, as DNA: TGTGCCAGCAGGGGACAGGGGCTAGATGAAAAACTGTTTTTT. This codes for CASRGQGLDEKLFF.

The genes are TRBV10-1 and TRBJ2-1, with 10 bases matching TRBD2. CDR3 size: 14 residues. CDR1 and CDR2 (germline): WNHNN, SYGVQD (reference sequence). V dropped 6 bases and J dropped 7; count of bases not matched to a gene: 6. CDR3 coding DNA: TGCGCCAGCAGCGCTAGCGGGAGTAGGAATGAGCAGTTCTTC. Its translation: CASSASGSRNEQFF.

This clone was detected once. One end of the junction varies from germline; a read error may be responsible. V and J are TRBV19 and TRBJ2-4; perhaps TRBD1 as D (6 bases). The germline V gene encodes CDR1 LNHDA and CDR2 SQIVND (reference sequence). The CDR3 covers 12 residues. CDR3 residues: CASSGLDSLQGF. DNA of the CDR3: TGTGCCAGTAGTGGCCTGGACAGTCTCCAGGGATTC.

The CDR3 DNA follows: TGTGCCAGCACTCCTAGCGGGAGACACGGTGAGCAGTTCTTC. Protein: CASTPSGRHGEQFF. The gene calls are TRBV6-1 and TRBJ2-1; 10 nucleotides line up with TRBD2. This CDR3 has 14 amino acids. CDR1 MNHNS and CDR2 SASEGT come from the germline V gene. V shed 7 bases, J shed 9 bases, and the junction held 9 bases outside the gene matches.